This T cell receptor beta chain was retrieved from a study of T cell responses to AZD1222 COVID-19 vaccine. Study results and caveats: Spike-wide coverage was observed for vaccine-associated CD4 TCRs, with dominant responses at 160-218 and 743-854. Two doses of AZD1222 preceded a rise in Spike-specific TCR breadth and depth. Only 6 or 7 AZD1222 recipients tested seropositive at baseline. Most donors were white British, females outnumbered males, and clonal diversity was possibly underestimated.

The table came from immunoSEQ multiplex PCR; TCRdb's copy has only in-frame clones and leaves some out. Found here are 150,000 to 200,000 clones, approximately 94% of them singletons; the top ten hold 4.5% to 5.5%. About this clone itself: Its antigen remains unknown.

Germline V gene sequence: CDR1 SNHLY, CDR2 FYNNEI. Deletions cut 4 bases from V and 5 bases from J, with 18 bases between. The CDR3 sequence is 15 residues long. The chain links TRBV2 to TRBJ2-7; D not resolved. The clonotype was recovered from an adult who received the AZD1222 COVID-19 vaccine. This material consisted of peripheral blood, taken 28 days after the second AZD1222 dose. As DNA, the CDR3 is TGTGCCAGCAGTGGAATCACGGCGATTCTCAACGAGCAGTACTTC. It translates to CASSGITAILNEQYF.